This T cell receptor beta chain appears in the sequencing data of a study of identical twins. Points from the study as a whole: Part of the zero-insertion signal could reflect confounding by invariant MAIT and iNKT cells. Weaker excess twin sharing was observed in beta out-of-frame sequences.

TCRdb reanalysed the 5' RACE reads using MiXCR and keeps one entry per CDR3 protein. The sample comprises 430,000 or so distinct CDR3 sequences, 20% to 25% of which are singletons, and roughly 2.8% rests with the top ten. A remark on this clonotype: Its target is unknown.

Trimming shortened V by 1 base and J by 5 bases, and 9 bases separated the two germline ends. This CDR3 is 13 amino acids long. The same sample was also used in a study of T cells expressing NK-cell markers. Turning to that study: Dominant NKG2C+ clonotypes were found to form about 1.0-7.5% of CD8+ T cells in 5 or 6 donors.

The sequencing sample was made of CD4+ T cells sorted from blood. This rearrangement joins TRBV12-3 or TRBV12-4 to TRBJ2-7; D not certain. The sequence came from a woman aged 18-29 years in good health. The CDR3 region is CASSLDVGNEQYF. The CDR3 DNA reads as TGTGCCAGCAGTTTAGATGTGGGCAACGAGCAGTACTTC.